The 10 T cell receptor beta chains in this list originate from one sample, sequenced in a study. Via MiXCR, TCRdb re-called the RT-PCR reads, giving one row per CDR3 protein. The sample yields approximately 720,000 distinct CDR3 sequences, about 14% seen once. Sequenced: memory CD4+ T cells from blood. The receptor set was obtained from a female donor in good health, serving as a healthy control.

This clonotype was found a few times. The rearrangement joins TRBV7-3 to TRBJ2-1, with 12 bases aligning to TRBD2. Germline V CDR1 and CDR2: SGHTA, FQGTGA. CDR3 length: 13 residues. The V and J ends lost 4 bases and 12 bases, in that order; junction bases with no gene match: 4. CDR3 loop: CASSSGLAGTQFF. In DNA, the CDR3 is TGTGCCAGCAGCTCCGGACTAGCGGGAACGCAGTTCTTC.

This clonotype appeared a few times. The rearrangement uses TRBV20-1 and TRBJ1-5; D remains unclear. V was clipped by 0 bases and J by 7 bases, with 10 bases between them. The germline gives CDR1 DFQATT, CDR2 SNEGSKA (reference sequence). This CDR3 has 13 amino acids. CDR3 loop: CSAREFSQQPQHF. DNA of the CDR3: TGCAGTGCTAGAGAGTTTTCCCAGCAGCCCCAGCATTTT.

This clonotype was seen repeatedly, ten times or more. The genes are TRBV4-2 and TRBJ2-1, with D perhaps assigned TRBD1 or TRBD2 (6 bases each). CDR1 is LGHNA and CDR2 is YNFKEQ in the germline V gene. V was trimmed by 3 bases and J by 8 bases, leaving 14 bases between them. The CDR3 totals 14 residues. The CDR3 reads CASSHRGGLDEQFF. CDR3 DNA: TGTGCCAGCAGCCATCGAGGGGGGTTAGATGAGCAGTTCTTC.

This clonotype was observed a few times. The V and J genes are TRBV20-1 and TRBJ2-7; D is possibly TRBD2 (6 bases). The CDR3 totals 14 residues. Trimming shortened V by 1 base and J by 7 bases, and 17 bases separated the two germline ends. Germline values: CDR1 DFQATT, CDR2 SNEGSKA (reference sequence). CDR3: CSARVPGAFREQYF. The CDR3 nucleotides read TGCAGTGCTAGAGTCCCGGGAGCGTTTCGGGAGCAGTACTTC.

The chain recombines TRBV6-2 or TRBV6-3 with TRBJ1-2; D call uncertain. V dropped 4 bases and J dropped 3 bases, with 9 bases sitting between them. In germline, CDR1 is MNHEY, CDR2 SVGEGT. This CDR3 region has 13 residues. For the CDR3, the DNA is TGTGCCAGCAGTTCGGGGTGGCACTATGGCTACACCTTC. This codes for CASSSGWHYGYTF.

The rearrangement links TRBV6-5 to TRBJ2-7; TRBD1 might be the D (5 bases). The ends were cut back, 7 bases at V and 3 bases at J, with 13 bases in the middle. Germline assignment: CDR1 MNHEY and CDR2 SVGAGI. There are 13 residues in the CDR3. CDR3 amino acids: CASTSGQGYEQYF. CDR3 DNA sequence: TGTGCCAGCACCTCCGGGCAGGGCTACGAGCAGTACTTC.

This clonotype was observed many times. This rearrangement joins TRBV29-1 to TRBJ2-1; no clear D. Germline CDR1 reads SQVTM; CDR2 reads ANQGSEA. This CDR3 is 15 amino acids long. The V gene lost 1 base and the J gene lost 5 bases, with 15 bases spanning the gap. This CDR3 reads CSVEGERAADNEQFF. CDR3 DNA sequence: TGCAGCGTTGAAGGTGAAAGGGCGGCGGACAATGAGCAGTTCTTC.

This sequence joins TRBV6-2 or TRBV6-3 and TRBJ2-7; D not resolved. Germline V gene data show CDR1 as MNHEY and CDR2 as SVGEGT. The CDR3 contains 15 residues. The V end lost 7 bases, the J end lost 0 bases, and 16 bases lay between the germline ends. The CDR3, as DNA: TGTGCCAGCACCTTAGGGCTCCTTAGCTCCTACGAGCAGTACTTC. It codes for CASTLGLLSSYEQYF.

The sample holds many counts of this clonotype. The chain recombines TRBV11-2 with TRBJ1-1; 9 nucleotides agree with TRBD1. Germline values: CDR1 SGHAT, CDR2 FQNNGV. The CDR3 is 14 residues long. V shed 5 bases and J 5 bases; nucleotides not matched to a gene: 6. The CDR3 DNA sequence: TGTGCCAGCAGCCGACAGGGGGGCTATACTGAAGCTTTCTTT. It specifies CASSRQGGYTEAFF.

This chain uses TRBV20-1 with TRBJ1-2, with 9 positions matching TRBD1. The germline V gene has CDR1 DFQATT and CDR2 SNEGSKA (reference sequence). V shed 5 bases and J 8 bases; nucleotides not matched to a gene: 12. This CDR3 comprises 14 residues. The CDR3 is CSARGPGTGRGYTF. In nucleotides, the CDR3 is TGCAGTGCTCGTGGCCCCGGGACAGGGAGAGGCTACACCTTC.